This T cell receptor (beta chain) was recorded in a study of T cells in Graves' hyperthyroidism and ophthalmopathy. RNA transcripts were the template for amplifying TCR beta CDR3 regions. Initially, a first-round RT-PCR of the TCR CDR3 employed the HTBI primer set. One entry per CDR3 protein results from TCRdb running MiXCR on the multiplex PCR reads. The table has roughly 640,000 distinct CDR3 sequences, approximately 16% seen once. Comments on this clonotype: The antigen is not known. Its ends do not fully match the called genes, so a read error is possible.

The length of the CDR3 is 13 residues. The V gene's germline CDR1 is ENHRY and CDR2 SYGVKD. Whole-study findings and limits: Separation of ophthalmopathy from stable hyperthyroidism was achieved by a 13 V-J model. Onset of ophthalmopathy came a median around 6.5 months after the model predicted it.

In making diagnoses, clinical symptoms, serum thyroxine and TRAb, thyroid ultrasound and orbital computed tomography were all used. The sequence was collected from a woman aged 40 to 50 with Graves' ophthalmopathy. V gene TRBV10-3 combines with J gene TRBJ2-7; 10 nucleotides align to TRBD2. The sample was blood. CDR3 nucleotide sequence: TGTGCCATCAGAGCGGGAGGGCCGGGAGAGCGGTACTTC. Translation: CAIRAGGPGERYF.